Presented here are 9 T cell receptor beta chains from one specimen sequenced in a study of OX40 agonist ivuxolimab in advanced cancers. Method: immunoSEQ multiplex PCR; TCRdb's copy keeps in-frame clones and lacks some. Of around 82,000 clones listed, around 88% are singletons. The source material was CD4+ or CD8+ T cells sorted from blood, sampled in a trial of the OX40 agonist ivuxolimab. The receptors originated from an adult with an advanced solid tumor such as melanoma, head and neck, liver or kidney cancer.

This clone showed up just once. The CDR3 nucleotides read TGTGCCAGCTCACGGGACGGGGGAGATACGCAGTATTTT. The encoded protein is CASSRDGGDTQYF. The chain combines TRBV18 with TRBJ2-3; possibly TRBD2 for D (6 bases). This CDR3 region has 13 residues. Between the trimmed V and J ends, which lost 4 bases and 5 bases, there was a span of 10 bases. From germline, CDR1 is KGHSH and CDR2 LQKENI.

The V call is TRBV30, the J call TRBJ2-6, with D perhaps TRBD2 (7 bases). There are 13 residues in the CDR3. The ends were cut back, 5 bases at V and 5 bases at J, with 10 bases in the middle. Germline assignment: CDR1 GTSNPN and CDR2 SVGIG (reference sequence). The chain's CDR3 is CAWAGAWANVLTF. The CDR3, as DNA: TGTGCCTGGGCGGGGGCCTGGGCCAACGTCCTGACTTTC.

CDR3 in DNA: TGTGCCAGCAGCTTAGTTCGCGGGGCGAGGGAGCAGTTCTTC. Translation gives CASSLVRGAREQFF. This chain links TRBV7-6 with TRBJ2-1, with D possibly matching TRBD2 (6 bases). The CDR3 extends over 14 amino acids. Germline CDR1 reads SGHVS; CDR2 reads FNYEAQ. V lost 1 base and J 10 bases, leaving 14 bases between the germline ends. The whole variable domain, filled in from reference TRBV7-6 and TRBJ2-1, reads GAGVSQSPRYKVTKRGQDVALRCDPISGHVSLYWYRQALGQGPEFLTYFNYEAQQDKSGLPNDRFSAERPEGSISTLTIQRTEQRDSAMYRCASSLVRGAREQFFGPGTRLTVL.

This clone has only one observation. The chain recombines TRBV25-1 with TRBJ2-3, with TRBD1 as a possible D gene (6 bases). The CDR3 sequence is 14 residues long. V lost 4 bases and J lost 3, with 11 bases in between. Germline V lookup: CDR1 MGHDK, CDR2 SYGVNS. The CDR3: CASSVFRGTDTQYF. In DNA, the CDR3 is TGTGCCAGCAGTGTTTTTAGGGGGACAGATACGCAGTATTTT.

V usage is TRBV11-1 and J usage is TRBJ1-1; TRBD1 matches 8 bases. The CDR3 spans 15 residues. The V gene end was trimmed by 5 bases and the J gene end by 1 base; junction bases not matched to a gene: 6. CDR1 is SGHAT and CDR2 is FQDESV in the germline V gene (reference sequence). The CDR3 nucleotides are TGTGCCAGCAGCCAGGAGACAGGGGAGAACACTGAAGCTTTCTTT. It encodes CASSQETGENTEAFF.

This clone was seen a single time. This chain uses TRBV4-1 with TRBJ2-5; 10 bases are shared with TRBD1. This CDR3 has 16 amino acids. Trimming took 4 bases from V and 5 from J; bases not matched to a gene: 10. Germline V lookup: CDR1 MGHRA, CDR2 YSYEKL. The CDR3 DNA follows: TGCGCCAGCAGCCGCGACAGGGGGCCGGGGAAGGAGACCCAGTACTTC. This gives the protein CASSRDRGPGKETQYF.

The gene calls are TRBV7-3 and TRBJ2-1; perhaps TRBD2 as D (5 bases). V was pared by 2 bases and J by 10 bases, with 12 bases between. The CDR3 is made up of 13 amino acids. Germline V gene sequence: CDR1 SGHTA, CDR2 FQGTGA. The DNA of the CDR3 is TGTGCCAGCAGCTTACTCCCGGAGGAGGAGCAGTTCTTC. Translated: CASSLLPEEEQFF. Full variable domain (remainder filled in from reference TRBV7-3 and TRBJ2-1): GAGVSQTPSNKVTEKGKYVELRCDPISGHTALYWYRQSLGQGPEFLIYFQGTGAADDSGLPNDRFFAVRPEGSVSTLKIQRTERGDSAVYLCASSLLPEEEQFFGPGTRLTVL.

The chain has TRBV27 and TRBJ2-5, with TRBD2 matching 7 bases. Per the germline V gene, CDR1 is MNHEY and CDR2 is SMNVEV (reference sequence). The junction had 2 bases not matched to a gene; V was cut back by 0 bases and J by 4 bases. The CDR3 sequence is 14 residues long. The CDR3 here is CASSLSRGVETQYF. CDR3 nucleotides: TGTGCCAGCAGTTTATCACGGGGGGTAGAGACCCAGTACTTC.

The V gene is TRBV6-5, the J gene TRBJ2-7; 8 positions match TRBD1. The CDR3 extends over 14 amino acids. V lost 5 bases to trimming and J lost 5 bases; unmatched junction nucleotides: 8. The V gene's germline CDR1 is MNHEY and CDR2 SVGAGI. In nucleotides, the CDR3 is TGTGCCAGCAGTACCCGGACAGGGAGCAACGAGCAGTACTTC. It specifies CASSTRTGSNEQYF.